This T cell receptor beta chain is from a study of blood T cell repertoires in COVID-19. Study as a whole: Whether acute or convalescent, the COVID-19 samples came from the United States, Italy and Spain.

Germline CDR1 reads SGHRS; CDR2 reads YFSETQ. The CDR3 has 15 amino acids. Trimming took 4 bases from V and 6 from J; bases not matched to a gene: 8. In the authors' methods: Amplification of reference gene primers was used by the study to estimate nucleated cell counts. Using immunoSEQ multiplex PCR, the repertoire was profiled, and TCRdb retains in-frame clones only, with some absent. The DNA was the basis for D and trimming; V, J and clone size are from that table. The repertoire holds just under 60,000 clones, with around 86% as singletons. The receptor comes from a human donor with active COVID-19. The donor label of this sample is uncertain. The rearrangement links TRBV5-1 to TRBJ1-5; 9 bases fit TRBD1. The sequenced material came from peripheral blood. Here the CDR3 DNA reads TGCGCCAGCAGCAGGACAGGGGCGGCTGGTCAGCCCCAGCATTTT. Residues: CASSRTGAAGQPQHF.